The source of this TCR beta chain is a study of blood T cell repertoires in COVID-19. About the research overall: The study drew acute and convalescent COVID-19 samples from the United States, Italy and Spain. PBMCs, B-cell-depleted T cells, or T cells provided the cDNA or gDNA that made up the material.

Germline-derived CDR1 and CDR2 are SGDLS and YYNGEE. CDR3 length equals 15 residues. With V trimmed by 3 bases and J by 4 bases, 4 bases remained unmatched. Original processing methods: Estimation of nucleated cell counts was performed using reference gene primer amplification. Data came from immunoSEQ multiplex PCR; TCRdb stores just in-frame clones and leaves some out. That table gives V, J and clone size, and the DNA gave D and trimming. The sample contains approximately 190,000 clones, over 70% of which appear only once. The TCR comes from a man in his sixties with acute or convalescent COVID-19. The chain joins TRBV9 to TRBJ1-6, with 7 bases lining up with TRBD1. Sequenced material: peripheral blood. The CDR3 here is CASSAQGDYNSPLHF. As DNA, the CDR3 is TGTGCCAGCAGCGCCCAGGGGGATTATAATTCACCCCTCCACTTT.